Listed here are 20 T cell receptor beta chains from one sample, sequenced in a study of blood T cell dynamics during melanoma immunotherapy. Here immunoSEQ multiplex PCR was the method, and the copy in TCRdb shows in-frame clones only, minus some. The sample lists nearly 25,000 clones, around 88% seen once, with roughly 4.8% in the top ten. Specified time point: pre-treatment baseline. The source was blood, collected from a patient treated with checkpoint blockade. The receptors stem from a human donor with melanoma.

This clone came up once. DNA for the CDR3: TGTGCCAGCAGCATCGGCTGGGAGCAGTTCTTC. Translating gives CASSIGWEQFF. The chain recombines TRBV14 with TRBJ2-1; D remains unclear. Per the germline V gene, CDR1 is SGHDN and CDR2 is FVKESK. Trimming shortened V by 5 bases and J by 10 bases, and 9 bases separated the two germline ends. The CDR3 length is 11 residues.

The table lists this clone with a few counts. This rearrangement joins TRBV6-1 to TRBJ2-7, with a tentative D call TRBD2 (6 bases). Germline V gene lookup returns CDR1 MNHNS and CDR2 SASEGT. The V gene lost 2 bases and the J gene lost 6 bases, with 17 bases spanning the gap. The CDR3 loop spans 15 amino acids. The CDR3 sequence is CASSERPGDPLEQYF. The CDR3 bases are TGTGCCAGCAGTGAACGTCCGGGGGACCCGCTCGAGCAGTACTTC.

This clone was detected once. The chain has TRBV25-1 and TRBJ1-1; D gene uncertain. The ends were cut back, 6 bases at V and 2 bases at J, with 13 bases in the middle. CDR1 MGHDK and CDR2 SYGVNS come from the germline V gene. The CDR3 runs 14 residues. The CDR3 DNA is TGTGCCAGCAGCGGGGTTGGGAGAAACACTGAAGCTTTCTTT. Amino acids: CASSGVGRNTEAFF.

The CDR3 sequence: CASSPSGTIYEQYF. CDR3 nucleotide sequence: TGTGCCAGCAGCCCGTCCGGGACCATCTACGAGCAGTACTTC. This chain connects TRBV6-5 to TRBJ2-7; D may match TRBD1 or TRBD2 (5 bases each). Trimming cost V 6 bases and J 3 bases, with 15 bases left between them. The germline V gene encodes CDR1 MNHEY and CDR2 SVGAGI. CDR3 length: 14 amino acids.

The rearrangement links TRBV11-3 to TRBJ2-1; 7 bases fit TRBD2. Germline trimming cut 5 bases from V and 3 bases from J; bases unmatched to any gene: 4. Germline V gene sequence: CDR1 SGHNT, CDR2 YENEEA. There are 14 residues in the CDR3. Here the CDR3 reads CASSAGTNYNEQFF. Here the CDR3 DNA reads TGTGCCAGCAGCGCGGGGACTAACTACAATGAGCAGTTCTTC. The whole variable domain, remainder taken from reference TRBV11-3 and TRBJ2-1, is EAGVVQSPRYKIIEKKQPVAFWCNPISGHNTLYWYLQNLGQGPELLIRYENEEAVDDSQLPKDRFSAERLKGVDSTLKIQPAELGDSAVYLCASSAGTNYNEQFFGPGTRLTVL.

V gene TRBV6-1 combines with J gene TRBJ2-5; D perhaps matches TRBD1 (6 bases). Trimming pared 6 bases from V and 1 base from J, leaving 9 bases between. The CDR3 covers 13 residues. In germline, CDR1 is MNHNS, CDR2 SASEGT. In DNA form, the CDR3 reads TGTGCCAGCAGCCGAGGGGGCCAAGAGACCCAGTACTTC. Encoded protein: CASSRGGQETQYF.

The V gene is TRBV14, the J gene TRBJ1-2, with a possible D match to TRBD1 (5 bases). There are 16 residues in the CDR3. V shed 1 base and J shed 5 bases, with 17 bases lying between them. Germline-derived CDR1 and CDR2 are SGHDN and FVKESK. The CDR3 spells CASSQVVGGVWYGYTF. The CDR3 DNA reads as TGTGCCAGCAGCCAAGTCGTAGGAGGGGTCTGGTATGGCTACACCTTC.

The J gene is TRBJ2-5, the V gene TRBV10-3, with D hard to call. The CDR3 has 15 amino acids. The V gene's germline CDR1 is ENHRY and CDR2 SYGVKD. The V end was cut by 3 bases, the J end by 0 bases, with 11 bases between. CDR3 in amino acids: CAISEEVGNQETQYF. CDR3 DNA sequence: TGTGCCATCAGTGAAGAGGTCGGAAACCAAGAGACCCAGTACTTC.

V gene TRBV7-2 combines with J gene TRBJ1-5; 7 bases align to TRBD1. The CDR3 is made up of 14 amino acids. J was trimmed by 4 bases and V by 2 bases; bases with no gene match: 2. CDR1 and CDR2 from the germline V gene are SGHTA and FQGNSA. The CDR3, as DNA: TGTGCCAGCAGCTTATCAGGGGGTAATCAGCCCCAGCATTTT. Its protein is CASSLSGGNQPQHF. Based on the CDR3 plus reference TRBV7-2 and TRBJ1-5, the full variable domain is GAGVSQSPSNKVTEKGKDVELRCDPISGHTALYWYRQSLGQGLEFLIYFQGNSAPDKSGLPSDRFSAERTGGSVSTLTIQRTQQEDSAVYLCASSLSGGNQPQHFGDGTRLSIL.

The chain combines TRBV28 with TRBJ2-5, with D tentatively TRBD2 (5 bases). The CDR3 sequence is 16 residues long. Trimming took 4 bases from V and 5 from J, leaving 20 bases between them. Germline CDR1 MDHEN, CDR2 SYDVKM. The CDR3 loop reads CASSSSPGGLAETQYF. Here the CDR3 DNA reads TGTGCCAGCAGTTCTAGTCCCGGAGGTTTGGCCGAGACCCAGTACTTC.

This chain joins TRBV7-9 and TRBJ2-7, with D perhaps matching TRBD1 (5 bases). In germline, CDR1 is SEHNR, CDR2 FQNEAQ (reference sequence). The CDR3 consists of 14 residues. V was shortened by 1 base and J by 0 bases, with 7 bases between the two germline ends. The DNA for the CDR3 is TGTGCCAGCAGCTTAGACAGGACCTCCTACGAGCAGTACTTC. Amino acid sequence: CASSLDRTSYEQYF.

This CDR3 is CASSLTGPGVRGNQPQHF. In nucleotides, the CDR3 is TGTGCCAGCAGCTTGACCGGCCCCGGCGTCAGGGGCAATCAGCCCCAGCATTTT. This rearrangement joins TRBV5-6 to TRBJ1-5; weak D call: TRBD1 (5 bases). Germline lookup yields CDR1 SGHDT and CDR2 YYEEEE. CDR3 length: 18 residues. V lost 1 base and J lost 2, with 19 bases in between.

This chain connects TRBV7-9 to TRBJ2-3, with D tentatively TRBD1 (5 bases). Trimming shortened V by 10 bases and J by 2 bases, and 16 bases separated the two germline ends. Germline V CDR1 and CDR2: SEHNR, FQNEAQ (reference sequence). The CDR3 has 14 residues. CDR3 loop: CATIGQGLTDTQYF. DNA of the CDR3: TGTGCCACCATCGGGCAGGGCCTCACAGATACGCAGTATTTT.

The chain couples TRBV19 to TRBJ2-3; TRBD2 agrees at 11 bases. Losses at the gene ends were 7 bases for V and 4 bases for J; bases not matched to a gene: 16. Germline assignment: CDR1 LNHDA and CDR2 SQIVND (reference sequence). This CDR3 region has 18 residues. In DNA, the CDR3 is TGTGCCAGTACCCCCGGATTACTTAGCGGGAGGGCCGCAGATACGCAGTATTTT. It encodes CASTPGLLSGRAADTQYF.

V usage is TRBV9 and J usage is TRBJ2-3, with D possibly TRBD2 on 7 matching bases. The CDR3 extends over 16 amino acids. Trimming removed 0 bases from V and 2 bases from J, with 13 bases in between. The V gene's germline CDR1 is SGDLS and CDR2 YYNGEE. This CDR3 reads CASSVEGGRITDTQYF. CDR3 coding DNA: TGTGCCAGCAGCGTAGAGGGGGGGCGGATCACAGATACGCAGTATTTT. Drawing the rest from reference TRBV9 and TRBJ2-3, the complete variable domain is DSGVTQTPKHLITATGQRVTLRCSPRSGDLSVYWYQQSLDQGLQFLIQYYNGEERAKGNILERFSAQQFPDLHSELNLSSLELGDSALYFCASSVEGGRITDTQYFGPGTRLTVL.

This chain uses TRBV11-3 with TRBJ2-5; possibly TRBD2 for D (5 bases). The germline V gene has CDR1 SGHNT and CDR2 YENEEA. There are 16 residues in the CDR3. Deletions cut 0 bases from V and 7 bases from J, with 18 bases between. CDR3 bases: TGTGCCAGCAGCTTAGATATGGGCGGGCAAACGGGGACCCAGTACTTC. Amino acid sequence: CASSLDMGGQTGTQYF.

The chain is built from TRBV6-4 and TRBJ2-1; D call uncertain. Germline CDR1 reads MRHNA; CDR2 reads SNTAGT. V gave up 2 bases and J gave up 4 bases, with 6 bases separating them. The CDR3 length is 13 residues. The CDR3 region is CASSDNGYNEQFF. The CDR3 coding sequence is TGTGCCAGCAGTGACAACGGATACAATGAGCAGTTCTTC.

The genes are TRBV7-9 and TRBJ2-3, with 10 bases identical to TRBD1. There are 16 residues in the CDR3. The J segment lost 2 bases and the V segment lost 1 base, leaving 3 bases of the junction unmatched. Germline CDR1 and CDR2: SEHNR and FQNEAQ (reference sequence). As DNA, the CDR3 is TGTGCCAGCAGCTTAGTCGGGACAGGGGTCACAGATACGCAGTATTTT. As protein: CASSLVGTGVTDTQYF.

The chain links TRBV2 to TRBJ2-7; D ambiguous. Germline V lookup: CDR1 SNHLY, CDR2 FYNNEI. CDR3 length: 13 residues. V shed 2 bases and J shed 6 bases, with 11 bases lying between them. In nucleotides, the CDR3 is TGTGCCAGCAGTGAATCTGGGTTGGGCGAGCAGTACTTC. This translates into CASSESGLGEQYF.

The chain employs TRBV7-9 and TRBJ1-2; no reliable D call. Per the germline V gene, CDR1 is SEHNR and CDR2 is FQNEAQ (reference sequence). V gave up 2 bases and J gave up 4 bases, with 8 bases separating them. This CDR3 spans 13 amino acids. CDR3 sequence reads: CASSLSGGYGYTF. CDR3 DNA sequence: TGTGCCAGCAGCTTATCGGGAGGCTATGGCTACACCTTC.